This entry concerns a single TCR beta chain. Its antigen is undetermined. This sample is drawn from a study of vaccination effects on CD4 cells after COVID-19. Under the ViraFEST assay, PBMC were stimulated with viral peptide pools so that antigen-specific CD4+ T cells expanded. Sequencing was performed afterwards. Following an approximately 10-day culture, CD4+ T cells were purified. Either the mRNA-1273 or the BNT162b2 vaccine was given to participants as two doses. None of the vaccinated had previously contracted SARS-CoV-2, and their nucleocapsid antibodies tested negative. Researchers reported culturing 2.1 million or so PBMC in each well, adding around 10 IU/ml IL-2 and approximately 10 ug/ml peptides. Generated by immunoSEQ multiplex PCR, the TCRdb table keeps only in-frame clones and is missing some. This sample yields approximately 23,000 clones, of which around 67% are seen a single time; approximately 8% belongs to the top ten.

Findings of the study overall: Vaccine- and infection-induced clones showed marked clonal contraction late following vaccination.

The source was CD4+ T cells from PBMCs cultured with SARS-CoV-2 spike peptides, collected after COVID-19 vaccination. The sequence came from a human donor who received a COVID-19 vaccine.

The CDR3 protein is CASSLIRGRLKNQPQHF. The CDR3 DNA sequence: TGCGCCAGCAGCCTCATACGGGGGCGCTTAAAAAATCAGCCCCAGCATTTT. This sequence joins TRBV4-1 and TRBJ1-5; the D gene is possibly TRBD1 (6 bases). Germline CDR1 MGHRA, CDR2 YSYEKL. With 4 bases removed from V and 4 bases from J, the gap between germline ends came to 20 bases. The CDR3 totals 17 residues.